This entry lists 22 T cell receptor beta chains sequenced from one sample in a study of blood T cells in healthy people across ages. A second about 7 to 11 cycle PCR used barcoded and J-beta primers. Using its own MiXCR run on the 5' RACE reads, TCRdb lists one record per CDR3 protein. The sample has roughly 1,800,000 distinct CDR3 sequences, around 48% seen once. The sequencing sample was made of blood. Source of these receptors: a woman aged 40 to 55 in good health.

Only a few counts were recorded for this clonotype. V usage is TRBV7-9 and J usage is TRBJ2-1; 8 nucleotides align to TRBD2. Germline V gene lookup returns CDR1 SEHNR and CDR2 FQNEAQ (reference sequence). There are 13 residues in the CDR3. The V segment lost 1 base and the J segment 15 bases; nucleotides outside the gene matches: 8. DNA of the CDR3: TGTGCCAGCAGCTTAGATCAAGCGGGGGCCCCGTTCTTC. Amino acids: CASSLDQAGAPFF.

V and J are TRBV20-1 and TRBJ1-2; D gene uncertain. The ends were cut back, 3 bases at V and 2 bases at J, with 16 bases in the middle. The germline CDR1 and CDR2 sequences are DFQATT and SNEGSKA (reference sequence). CDR3 length: 15 residues. In DNA form, the CDR3 reads TGCAGTGCTAGTCTCGGTTCGAGCTTGAACTATGGCTACACCTTC. Protein product: CSASLGSSLNYGYTF.

The CDR3 nucleotides are TGCAGTGCCTCCCACCCGAGGGGGCGCAGGGAGACCCAGTACTTC. It translates to CSASHPRGRRETQYF. This chain joins TRBV20-1 and TRBJ2-7, with TRBD1 matching over 7 bases. Near its end, the DNA agrees better with TRBJ2-5, so the J call may be wrong. This CDR3 has 15 residues. Per the germline V gene, CDR1 is DFQATT and CDR2 is SNEGSKA (reference sequence).

This clonotype has a handful of counts. This rearrangement joins TRBV3-1 to TRBJ1-4; D is uncertain. The germline V and J ends were trimmed by 5 bases and 7 bases, with 14 bases remaining between them. The CDR3 totals 14 residues. Germline loops: CDR1 LGHDT, CDR2 YNNKEL (reference sequence). Here the CDR3 reads CASSGTGIFEKLFF. The CDR3 DNA reads TGTGCCAGCAGCGGAACGGGGATTTTTGAAAAACTGTTTTTT.

The rearrangement uses TRBV9 and TRBJ2-1; D uncertain. This CDR3 is 14 amino acids long. V was cut by 0 bases and J by 3 bases, with 7 bases left in between. The germline V gene encodes CDR1 SGDLS and CDR2 YYNGEE. CDR3 coding DNA: TGTGCCAGCAGCGTAGGTCTGGACTACAATGAGCAGTTCTTC. Its protein is CASSVGLDYNEQFF. The full variable domain, in which reference TRBV9 and TRBJ2-1 provide the parts outside the CDR3, is DSGVTQTPKHLITATGQRVTLRCSPRSGDLSVYWYQQSLDQGLQFLIQYYNGEERAKGNILERFSAQQFPDLHSELNLSSLELGDSALYFCASSVGLDYNEQFFGPGTRLTVL.

This chain connects TRBV7-9 to TRBJ2-7, with D tentatively TRBD1 or TRBD2 (6 bases each). V lost 4 bases and J 3 bases, leaving 13 bases between the germline ends. The CDR3 totals 14 residues. Per the germline V gene, CDR1 is SEHNR and CDR2 is FQNEAQ (reference sequence). The DNA of the CDR3 is TGTGCCAGCAGCTCGGGGGCGGCCAACTACGAGCAGTACTTC. Amino acids: CASSSGAANYEQYF.

Remarks on this clonotype: A much larger clone lies a single base off, so this may be a read error. The V gene is TRBV5-1, the J gene TRBJ2-1; the D gene is possibly TRBD1 (5 bases). The V gene lost 0 bases and the J gene lost 5 bases, with 9 bases spanning the gap. This CDR3 has 14 residues. Germline CDR1 and CDR2: SGHRS and YFSETQ. The CDR3 here is CASSLAQADNEQFF. DNA of the CDR3: TGCGCCAGCAGCTTGGCACAGGCCGACAATGAGCAGTTCTTC.

The rearrangement joins TRBV14 to TRBJ2-5; possible D gene TRBD1, 6 bases. V was trimmed by 1 base and J by 1 base, leaving 19 bases between them. This CDR3 contains 18 residues. CDR1 and CDR2 (germline): SGHDN, FVKESK. The CDR3 region is CASSQATGILVPQETQYF. The CDR3 coding sequence is TGTGCCAGCAGCCAAGCAACAGGGATTCTCGTCCCCCAAGAGACCCAGTACTTC.

The rearrangement joins TRBV28 to TRBJ2-7; 9 bases line up with TRBD1. CDR3 length equals 14 residues. J gave up 6 bases and V 5 bases, and 8 bases lay outside the gene matches. The germline gives CDR1 MDHEN, CDR2 SYDVKM. In nucleotides, the CDR3 is TGTGCCAGCAGTACGGGACAGGGCCTATTCGAGCAGTACTTC. Translation: CASSTGQGLFEQYF.

On this clonotype: Germline is not matched at one junction end, which may reflect a read error. This chain joins TRBV13 and TRBJ1-1, with 9 bases lining up with TRBD1. Germline V CDR1 and CDR2: PRHDT, FYEKMQ (reference sequence). CDR3 size: 16 residues. CDR3 amino acids: CASSIGDRVFGTEAFF. The CDR3 nucleotides are TGTGCCAGCAGCATAGGGGACAGGGTTTTCGGCACTGAAGCTTTCTTT. Combining the CDR3 with reference TRBV13 and TRBJ1-1 gives the whole variable domain AAGVIQSPRHLIKEKRETATLKCYPIPRHDTVYWYQQGPGQDPQFLISFYEKMQSDKGSIPDRFSAQQFSDYHSELNMSSLELGDSALYFCASSIGDRVFGTEAFFGQGTRLTVV.

The gene calls are TRBV4-3 and TRBJ2-3; possible D gene TRBD1, 5 bases. CDR3 length: 13 residues. The V gene's germline CDR1 is LGHNA and CDR2 YSLEER. V was trimmed by 3 bases and J by 6 bases, leaving 10 bases between them. DNA of the CDR3: TGCGCCAGCAGCCAGACCGACAGTGATACGCAGTATTTT. Its translation is CASSQTDSDTQYF.

This chain uses TRBV29-1 with TRBJ2-1, with 8 bases aligning to TRBD2. Germline-derived CDR1 and CDR2 are SQVTM and ANQGSEA. V trimming: 4 bases; J trimming: 7 bases; junction bases outside the gene matches: 6. The CDR3 runs to 13 residues. As DNA, the CDR3 is TGCAGCGTTGTAGCGGGGTTTGAGAATGAGCAGTTCTTC. Its translation: CSVVAGFENEQFF.

The sample holds a few counts of this clonotype. V and J are TRBV27 and TRBJ2-5; D is uncertain. Germline CDR1 MNHEY, CDR2 SMNVEV (reference sequence). V was clipped by 6 bases and J by 11 bases, with 16 bases between them. This CDR3 comprises 12 residues. The CDR3 loop is CASRLTGNEQYF. CDR3 nucleotides: TGTGCCAGCAGGTTGACGGGCAATGAGCAGTACTTC.

A few counts support this clonotype. The J gene is TRBJ2-3, the V gene TRBV4-2; tentatively, D is TRBD1 or TRBD2 (5 bases each). Trimming shortened V by 0 bases and J by 2 bases, and 9 bases separated the two germline ends. The germline gives CDR1 LGHNA, CDR2 YNFKEQ. This CDR3 contains 15 residues. CDR3 amino acids: CASSQDPGTTDTQYF. Written as DNA, the CDR3 is TGTGCCAGCAGCCAAGATCCGGGGACCACAGATACGCAGTATTTT.

The gene calls are TRBV12-3 or TRBV12-4 and TRBJ2-3; D is unclear. The CDR3 has 15 residues. The V end was cut by 2 bases, the J end by 0 bases, with 9 bases between. CDR3 amino acids: CASSLKQGSTDTQYF. The DNA for the CDR3 is TGTGCCAGCAGTTTAAAACAAGGTAGCACAGATACGCAGTATTTT.

This clonotype was counted a few times. This chain connects TRBV9 to TRBJ2-1; D gene uncertain. The CDR3 covers 14 residues. V lost 3 bases and J 0 bases, leaving 7 bases between the germline ends. CDR1 and CDR2 (germline): SGDLS, YYNGEE. The CDR3 DNA reads as TGTGCCAGCAGCGGGGGTAACTCCTACAATGAGCAGTTCTTC. It specifies CASSGGNSYNEQFF.

The chain is built from TRBV7-9 and TRBJ1-2; D might be TRBD1 (5 bases). The CDR3 is 14 residues long. Looked up from germline, CDR1 is SEHNR and CDR2 is FQNEAQ (reference sequence). V was cut by 6 bases and J by 4 bases, with 15 bases left in between. In DNA, the CDR3 is TGTGCCAGCAGGCGGGAGGGGATCGGCTATGGCTACACCTTC. Translation: CASRREGIGYGYTF.

This clonotype was counted between two and nine times. The chain carries TRBV20-1 and TRBJ2-4, with D maybe TRBD1 (5 bases). This CDR3 is built from 13 residues. Germline V CDR1 and CDR2: DFQATT, SNEGSKA (reference sequence). Between the trimmed V and J ends, which lost 4 bases and 7 bases, there was a span of 14 bases. The CDR3 nucleotides read TGCAGTGCTAAAAGGGGCGTTGGGAACATTCAGTACTTC. Translation: CSAKRGVGNIQYF.

As regards this clonotype: An end of the junction does not agree with germline; a read error may underlie this. The genes are TRBV27 and TRBJ2-6; D assignment may be TRBD1 or TRBD2 (5 bases each). This CDR3 is 17 amino acids long. Germline CDR1 and CDR2: MNHEY and SMNVEV (reference sequence). Here the CDR3 DNA reads TGTGCCAGCAGTTCACCGGGACGAATCTCTGGGGCCGACGTCCTGACTTTC. The encoded protein is CASSSPGRISGADVLTF.

The chain couples TRBV27 to TRBJ2-7; D not certain. The CDR3 length is 15 residues. The germline gives CDR1 MNHEY, CDR2 SMNVEV (reference sequence). V lost 0 bases to trimming and J lost 4 bases, with 13 bases between them. CDR3 bases: TGTGCCAGCAGTTTATCATTTGCGACGATATACGAGCAGTACTTC. It codes for CASSLSFATIYEQYF.

The chain is built from TRBV29-1 and TRBJ1-1; the D is unclear. Germline CDR1 is SQVTM and CDR2 is ANQGSEA. V was shortened by 2 bases and J by 0 bases, with 4 bases between the two germline ends. The CDR3 contains 12 residues. For the CDR3, the DNA is TGCAGCGTTGAAAGCTTGAACACTGAAGCTTTCTTT. It translates to CSVESLNTEAFF.

V and J are TRBV2 and TRBJ2-3, with 7 nucleotides matching TRBD1. The germline gives CDR1 SNHLY, CDR2 FYNNEI. The CDR3 runs to 14 residues. J was trimmed by 2 bases and V by 6 bases; bases with no gene match: 5. In DNA form, the CDR3 reads TGTGCCAGCAGAACGGGACAGCTCACAGATACGCAGTATTTT. The encoded protein is CASRTGQLTDTQYF.